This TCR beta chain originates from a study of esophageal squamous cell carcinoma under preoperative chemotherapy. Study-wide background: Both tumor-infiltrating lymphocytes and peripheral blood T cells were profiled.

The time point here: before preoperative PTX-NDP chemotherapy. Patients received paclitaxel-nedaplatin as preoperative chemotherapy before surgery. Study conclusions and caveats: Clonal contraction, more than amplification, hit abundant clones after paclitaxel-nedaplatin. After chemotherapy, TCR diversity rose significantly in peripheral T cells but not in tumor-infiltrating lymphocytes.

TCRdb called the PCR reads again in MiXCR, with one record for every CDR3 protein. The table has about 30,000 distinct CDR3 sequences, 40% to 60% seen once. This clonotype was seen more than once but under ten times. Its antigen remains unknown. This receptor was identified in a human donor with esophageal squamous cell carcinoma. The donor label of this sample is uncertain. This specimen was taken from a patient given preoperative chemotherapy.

CDR3 protein: CASSLRGRGGQNEQFF. CDR3 sequence (DNA): TGTGCCAGCAGCTTAAGAGGGCGGGGGGGCCAGAATGAGCAGTTCTTC. The genes are TRBV7-2 and TRBJ2-1, with 9 bases matching TRBD2. Trimming at V came to 2 bases and at J to 7 bases, leaving 9 bases not matched to a gene. Germline-derived CDR1 and CDR2 are SGHTA and FQGNSA. The CDR3 is 16 residues long.